Shown below are 11 T cell receptor beta chains from a single sample sequenced in a study of blood T cell repertoires in COVID-19. Clones were read by immunoSEQ multiplex PCR, and TCRdb kept only the in-frame ones, dropping some. Of a few hundred thousand clones in the sample, approximately 81% were seen once. Sequencing was done on a sample of peripheral blood. These receptor sequences come from a woman under 30 with acute or convalescent COVID-19.

The chain combines TRBV5-1 with TRBJ2-3; the match to TRBD2 covers 10 bases. V shed 4 bases, J shed 1 base, and the junction held 9 bases outside the gene matches. From germline, CDR1 is SGHRS and CDR2 YFSETQ. CDR3 length equals 17 residues. CDR3: CASSREGLALGTDTQYF. Written as DNA, the CDR3 is TGCGCCAGCAGCAGAGAGGGACTAGCGTTGGGCACAGATACGCAGTATTTT.

The gene calls are TRBV6-1 and TRBJ2-2; the D is unclear. V was pared by 3 bases and J by 0 bases, with 2 bases between. The V gene's germline CDR1 is MNHNS and CDR2 SASEGT. This CDR3 comprises 13 residues. CDR3 nucleotides: TGTGCCAGCAGTGACACGAACACCGGGGAGCTGTTTTTT. Residues: CASSDTNTGELFF.

The J gene is TRBJ2-7, the V gene TRBV14; D gene unclear. There are 15 residues in the CDR3. V was shortened by 1 base and J by 2 bases, with 12 bases between the two germline ends. Germline V CDR1 and CDR2: SGHDN, FVKESK. This chain's CDR3 is CASSQALVWPYEQYF. Written as DNA, the CDR3 is TGTGCCAGCAGCCAAGCCTTGGTCTGGCCCTACGAGCAGTACTTC.

The chain's CDR3 is CASGLDRANTEAFF. CDR3 nucleotide sequence: TGTGCCAGCGGATTGGACAGAGCGAACACTGAAGCTTTCTTT. The chain is built from TRBV6-5 and TRBJ1-1; a possible D gene is TRBD1 (6 bases). Germline values: CDR1 MNHEY, CDR2 SVGAGI. Trimming removed 8 bases from V and 1 base from J, with 14 bases in between. The CDR3 runs to 14 residues.

The table lists this clone with a few counts. V is TRBV6-5 and J is TRBJ2-3; D perhaps matches TRBD2 (6 bases). CDR3 length: 15 amino acids. With 2 bases removed from V and 5 bases from J, the gap between germline ends came to 14 bases. Germline V gives CDR1 MNHEY, CDR2 SVGAGI. The CDR3 region has the DNA TGTGCCAGCAGTTACCGCCGGGGGAGCGAAGATACGCAGTATTTT. Translated, it gives CASSYRRGSEDTQYF.

The chain carries TRBV7-6 and TRBJ2-7; 10 nucleotides match TRBD1. This CDR3 has 15 amino acids. Germline V gene data show CDR1 as SGHVS and CDR2 as FNYEAQ. Germline trimming cut 2 bases from V and 2 bases from J; bases unmatched to any gene: 3. CDR3 amino acids: CASSLPGTGAYEQYF. CDR3 DNA: TGTGCCAGCAGCTTACCCGGGACAGGGGCCTACGAGCAGTACTTC. The full variable domain, completed using reference TRBV7-6 and TRBJ2-7, is GAGVSQSPRYKVTKRGQDVALRCDPISGHVSLYWYRQALGQGPEFLTYFNYEAQQDKSGLPNDRFSAERPEGSISTLTIQRTEQRDSAMYRCASSLPGTGAYEQYFGPGTRLTVT.

This rearrangement joins TRBV2 to TRBJ1-2; D call uncertain. CDR3 length: 15 residues. V was cut by 4 bases and J by 2 bases, with 14 bases left in between. Germline values: CDR1 SNHLY, CDR2 FYNNEI. CDR3 in amino acids: CASSVETERNYGYTF. The CDR3 DNA is TGTGCCAGCAGTGTCGAAACAGAACGAAACTATGGCTACACCTTC. The complete variable domain, with remaining parts taken from reference TRBV2 and TRBJ1-2, reads EPEVTQTPSHQVTQMGQEVILRCVPISNHLYFYWYRQILGQKVEFLVSFYNNEISEKSEIFDDQFSVERPDGSNFTLKIRSTKLEDSAMYFCASSVETERNYGYTFGSGTRLTVV.

The J gene is TRBJ1-4, the V gene TRBV2; possibly TRBD1 for D (5 bases). Germline V CDR1 and CDR2: SNHLY, FYNNEI. The germline V and J ends were trimmed by 9 bases and 0 bases, with 5 bases remaining between them. This CDR3 is built from 12 residues. CDR3 in DNA: TGTGCCAGAGGGGCAACTAATGAAAAACTGTTTTTT. It specifies CARGATNEKLFF.

This chain links TRBV6-6 with TRBJ2-7, with TRBD2 matching 7 bases. The ends lost 4 bases at V and 1 base at J; junction bases unmatched: 7. CDR1 and CDR2 from the germline V gene are MNHNY and SVGAGI (reference sequence). There are 15 residues in the CDR3. CDR3 coding DNA: TGTGCCAGCAGTTCTACGGGACTACCTTCCTACGAGCAGTACTTC. Amino acid sequence: CASSSTGLPSYEQYF.

V and J are TRBV11-2 and TRBJ1-5; no definite D call. Germline CDR1 and CDR2: SGHAT and FQNNGV. The V end was cut by 1 base, the J end by 0 bases, with 16 bases between. This CDR3 comprises 18 residues. The CDR3 protein is CASSLGWTDYHSNQPQHF. As DNA, the CDR3 is TGTGCCAGCAGCTTAGGGTGGACCGACTATCATAGCAATCAGCCCCAGCATTTT.

The chain recombines TRBV18 with TRBJ1-2; D is unclear. CDR3 size: 13 residues. V was cut by 0 bases and J by 4 bases, with 6 bases left in between. Germline loops: CDR1 KGHSH, CDR2 LQKENI. The CDR3: CASSPPSGYGYTF. The CDR3 DNA reads TGTGCCAGCTCACCACCCTCCGGCTATGGCTACACCTTC.